A single sample gave rise to the 16 T cell receptor beta chains below, sequenced in a study of blood T cell repertoires in COVID-19 (TCRdb year 2020). Libraries were prepared through the immunoSEQ multiplex PCR assay. TCRdb stores this immuneACCESS table with in-frame sequences only. Part of the clones is absent; in the studies checked, under half of the shortfall reflects unresolved V genes, and no reason is known for the rest. The sample records under 90,000 clones, approximately 80% of which are singletons. Roughly 12% of the sample is taken by the ten largest. The specimen sequenced was peripheral blood. The receptors come from a human donor in a cohort sampled during active COVID-19.

This clone was found a few times. The chain couples TRBV6-4 to TRBJ2-1; D not resolved. Germline CDR1 MRHNA, CDR2 SNTAGT. The length of the CDR3 is 15 residues. Trimming shortened V by 2 bases and J by 0 bases, and 8 bases separated the two germline ends. This CDR3 reads CASSDQRSSYNEQFF. For the CDR3, the DNA is TGTGCCAGCAGTGACCAGCGTAGCTCCTACAATGAGCAGTTCTTC.

The chain couples TRBV1 to TRBJ2-7; TRBD1 is the table's D call, not checked against the DNA. TRBV1 is designated a pseudogene. The CDR3 covers 16 residues. For the CDR3, the DNA is TGCACCAGCAGCCAAGACGCGGACAGGGGGCGAAGGATTCATCACTTC. It encodes CTSSQDADRGRRIHHF.

The chain couples TRBV7-3 to TRBJ2-1; D perhaps matches TRBD2 (6 bases). Germline lookup yields CDR1 SGHTA and CDR2 FQGTGA. Deletions cut 5 bases from V and 4 bases from J, with 15 bases between. The CDR3 extends over 15 amino acids. CDR3 region: CASSLSGARYNEQFF. The CDR3 nucleotides are TGTGCCAGCAGCCTTAGCGGAGCTAGGTACAATGAGCAGTTCTTC.

The V and J genes are TRBV19 and TRBJ1-3; D not resolved. The V gene lost 0 bases and the J gene lost 0 bases, with 12 bases spanning the gap. The CDR3 runs 17 residues. Germline values: CDR1 LNHDA, CDR2 SQIVND (reference sequence). The CDR3: CASSIDPGRTSGNTIYF. The CDR3 DNA sequence: TGTGCCAGTAGTATAGATCCCGGTCGCACCTCTGGAAACACCATATATTTT.

V and J are TRBV6-5 and TRBJ2-7, with 7 bases identical to TRBD2. This CDR3 has 15 residues. Trimming at V came to 2 bases and at J to 0 bases, leaving 4 bases not matched to a gene. Germline CDR1 reads MNHEY; CDR2 reads SVGAGI. DNA of the CDR3: TGTGCCAGCAGTTACGCCGGGACTACCTCCTACGAGCAGTACTTC. Translation gives CASSYAGTTSYEQYF.

The genes are TRBV19 and TRBJ2-7, with 8 positions matching TRBD2. The CDR3 length is 14 residues. CDR1 is LNHDA, CDR2 SQIVND, per germline (reference sequence). V lost 6 bases and J lost 2; bases outside the gene matches: 6. DNA of the CDR3: TGTGCCAGTAGGCCGGGGGGGGGACCCTACGAGCAGTACTTC. It translates to CASRPGGGPYEQYF.

The chain uses TRBV6-5 and TRBJ2-6; maybe TRBD1 (6 bases). The germline CDR1 and CDR2 sequences are MNHEY and SVGAGI. Between the trimmed V and J ends, which lost 6 bases and 0 bases, there was a span of 9 bases. CDR3 length: 15 amino acids. The CDR3 DNA follows: TGTGCCAGCAGCACAGGGATCTCTGGGGCCAACGTCCTGACTTTC. Translated: CASSTGISGANVLTF.

This clone was seen a few times. This chain joins TRBV6-5 and TRBJ1-2; no reliable D call. The CDR3 totals 13 residues. Trimming pared 8 bases from V and 0 bases from J, leaving 10 bases between. Germline CDR1 and CDR2: MNHEY and SVGAGI. CDR3 sequence (DNA): TGTGCCAGCGTACCGGCGGCTAACTATGGCTACACCTTC. Translating it yields CASVPAANYGYTF.

This clone was observed a handful of times. J is TRBJ2-5 and V is TRBV12-3 or TRBV12-4, with D perhaps TRBD1 (6 bases). The V and J ends lost 6 bases and 3 bases respectively, with 8 bases between them. The CDR3 runs to 12 residues. Here the CDR3 reads CASRPGEETQYF. CDR3 bases: TGTGCCAGCAGACCAGGGGAAGAGACCCAGTACTTC.

This sequence joins TRBV19 and TRBJ2-1; 12 nucleotides line up with TRBD2. Germline loops: CDR1 LNHDA, CDR2 SQIVND (reference sequence). Losses at the gene ends were 10 bases for V and 4 bases for J; bases not matched to a gene: 5. The CDR3 sequence is 14 residues long. Here the CDR3 reads CATETSGGYNEQFF. CDR3 nucleotide sequence: TGTGCCACCGAGACTAGCGGGGGTTACAATGAGCAGTTCTTC.

The rearrangement uses TRBV6-5 and TRBJ2-7; 7 nucleotides agree with TRBD1. The V segment lost 2 bases and the J segment 5 bases; nucleotides outside the gene matches: 6. Looked up from germline, CDR1 is MNHEY and CDR2 is SVGAGI. The CDR3 runs to 14 residues. CDR3: CASSYTGTVNEQYF. CDR3 nucleotides: TGTGCCAGCAGTTACACCGGGACAGTAAACGAGCAGTACTTC.

The chain recombines TRBV20-1 with TRBJ2-5; D ambiguous. The germline CDR1 and CDR2 sequences are DFQATT and SNEGSKA (reference sequence). CDR3 length equals 11 residues. Trimming left V 5 bases short and J 5 bases short, with 9 bases between. Written as DNA, the CDR3 is TGCAGTGCTTCAGGTTGGGAGACCCAGTACTTC. Translation: CSASGWETQYF.

This clone was found a few times. This chain uses TRBV5-1 with TRBJ1-2; weak D call: TRBD1 (5 bases). Germline CDR1 and CDR2: SGHRS and YFSETQ. V was clipped by 4 bases and J by 3 bases, with 16 bases between them. The CDR3 contains 15 residues. The CDR3: CASSARRGGDYGYTF. CDR3 bases: TGCGCCAGCAGCGCTCGGCGGGGCGGAGACTATGGCTACACCTTC.

The V gene is TRBV7-2, the J gene TRBJ2-2, with a weak D call TRBD1 (6 bases). The germline V gene encodes CDR1 SGHTA and CDR2 FQGNSA. V lost 4 bases to trimming and J lost 5 bases, with 14 bases between them. The CDR3 contains 15 residues. The CDR3 DNA reads TGTGCCAGCAGCTCGTCCGGGACACAGACCGGGGAGCTGTTTTTT. Amino acids: CASSSSGTQTGELFF.

This chain connects TRBV12-3 or TRBV12-4 to TRBJ2-7, with D possibly being TRBD2 (5 bases). The CDR3 runs 13 residues. Trimming stripped 7 bases from V and 2 bases from J, with 12 bases between. CDR3: CASTLGVTYEQYF. The DNA of the CDR3 is TGTGCCAGCACCCTGGGAGTCACCTACGAGCAGTACTTC.

The V and J genes are TRBV18 and TRBJ1-3, with 7 nucleotides matching TRBD1. This CDR3 contains 19 residues. The V and J ends lost 3 bases and 0 bases, in that order; junction bases with no gene match: 14. From germline, CDR1 is KGHSH and CDR2 LQKENI. The CDR3 DNA sequence: TGTGCCAGCTCACCCGTCCCGGGACAGCCACGGGGCTCTGGAAACACCATATATTTT. Translated, it gives CASSPVPGQPRGSGNTIYF.